This T cell receptor beta chain was observed in a study of cytomegalovirus exposure and HLA in healthy donors. PCR amplification relied on 60 Vbeta primers (plus 13 Jbeta primers). This table comes from immunoSEQ multiplex PCR, and its TCRdb copy is limited to in-frame clones, with some not included. This sample has 140,000 or so clones; 82% occur once, and the top ten carry about 3.4%. Trimming took off 0 bases at V and 5 bases at J, with 18 bases between the two ends. Germline CDR1 and CDR2: SGHRS and YFSETQ. The CDR3 contains 16 residues. This chain links TRBV5-1 with TRBJ2-7, with D perhaps TRBD1 (5 bases). This TCR was sampled from a male donor in good health and CMV-seronegative. The sample comprised PBMCs. CDR3 bases: TGCGCCAGCAGCTTGGCCATTGCAGGGAATATCAACGAGCAGTACTTC. Translation gives CASSLAIAGNINEQYF. Filled out from reference TRBV5-1 and TRBJ2-7, the complete variable domain reads KAGVTQTPRYLIKTRGQQVTLSCSPISGHRSVSWYQQTPGQGLQFLFEYFSETQRNKGNFPGRFSGRQFSNSRSEMNVSTLELGDSALYLCASSLAIAGNINEQYFGPGTRLTVT.